Sequencing of this T cell receptor (beta chain) was carried out in a study of beta chain features in type 1 diabetes. Study results and caveats: The similarity of naive, central memory and Treg TCRB repertoires appeared greater among patients than among healthy donors. PCR could preferentially amplify shorter templates, alike in patients and controls.

Concerning this clone itself: Its antigen is still unknown.

Averaging around 120 mL, one heparinised blood draw was given by each donor. In all sorted populations, purity surpassed 98%. The sequenced template was cDNA made from the entire isolated RNA. Clones were read by immunoSEQ multiplex PCR, and TCRdb kept only the in-frame ones, dropping some. The profile shows 430,000 or so clones, roughly an eighth of them singletons. The material sequenced was naive CD4+ T cells from blood. The sequence derives from a woman aged 18-29 years in good health.

CDR3 region: CASSATSPGLALRDEQFF. The CDR3 DNA sequence: TGTGCCAGCAGCGCAACAAGTCCGGGACTAGCACTTAGGGATGAGCAGTTCTTC. V and J are TRBV9 and TRBJ2-1; 9 bases are a match to TRBD2. V lost 3 bases and J lost 8; bases outside the gene matches: 18. Per the germline V gene, CDR1 is SGDLS and CDR2 is YYNGEE. This CDR3 is built from 18 residues.